The present TCR beta chain was sequenced within a study of T-cell reconstitution after alpha-beta-depleted transplantation in children. This clonotype was counted only a few times. Germline V gene sequence: CDR1 SEHNR, CDR2 FQNEAQ (reference sequence). V was trimmed by 3 bases and J by 1 base, leaving 14 bases between them. The CDR3 runs to 16 residues. Unique molecular identifiers were incorporated during preparation of the TCRbeta library. TCRdb analysed the PCR reads with MiXCR anew, one entry per CDR3 protein. The sample has 750,000 to 950,000 distinct CDR3 sequences, around 15% seen once. The sequencing used PBMCs, mostly from graft donor cells, collected 360 days after TCRalphabeta/CD19-depleted stem cell transplant. V is TRBV7-9 and J is TRBJ2-3; tentatively, D is TRBD1 or TRBD2 (5 bases each). This TCR derives from a male patient aged 5 to 17 who had a stem cell transplant for acute lymphoblastic leukemia, so the T cells may come from the graft donor. CDR3 nucleotide sequence: TGTGCCAGCAGCTTGGCGTGGGGGTCGGGCACAGATACGCAGTATTTT. Residues: CASSLAWGSGTDTQYF.